Listed below are T cell receptor beta chains from one sample, sequenced in a study of blood T cells in healthy people across ages. TCRdb re-derived calls from the 5' RACE reads in MiXCR, one entry per CDR3 protein. The sample lists about 800,000 distinct CDR3 sequences, just under 25% occurring once. These data were also filed under a second study, of T cells of mothers and their children.

The sample was blood. The source is a boy aged 5 to 17 in good health. Each CDR3 is given with its conserved first and last residue. The order of the fields is clone size, J gene, D gene, V gene, CDR3 protein, CDR3 DNA. D genes are given only for firm matches. Only part of the rows carry a size: once, few, many, or a class if the clone is expanded.

. TRBJ1-2 . TRBV18 CASSPPVPSYGYTF TGTGCCAGCTCACCACCTGTCCCGAGCTATGGCTACACCTTC
. TRBJ1-1 . TRBV7-2 CASSLAIRKTPEAFF TGTGCCAGCAGCTTAGCGATCAGGAAGACCCCTGAAGCTTTCTTT
. TRBJ2-5 . TRBV29-1 CSVETPEGVAETQYF TGCAGCGTTGAGACCCCCGAGGGGGTGGCAGAGACCCAGTACTTC
. TRBJ2-7 . TRBV29-1 CSGRDGWTYEQYF TGCAGCGGAAGGGACGGCTGGACCTACGAGCAGTACTTC
few TRBJ1-6 . TRBV4-3 CASSLLSNSPLHF TGCGCCAGCAGCCTCCTCAGTAATTCACCCCTCCACTTT
. TRBJ2-7 TRBD1 TRBV5-1 CASSWGQGGGEQYF TGCGCCAGCAGCTGGGGACAGGGGGGAGGCGAGCAGTACTTC
few TRBJ1-1 . TRBV3-1 CASSLRDGNTEAFF TGTGCCAGCAGCCTCCGGGACGGGAACACTGAAGCTTTCTTT
. TRBJ2-5 TRBD2 TRBV20-1 CSAAGTSGTQETQYF TGCAGTGCAGCCGGGACTAGCGGGACGCAAGAGACCCAGTACTTC
. TRBJ2-5 TRBD1 TRBV20-1 CSAAQGAMETQYF TGCAGTGCAGCACAGGGGGCGATGGAGACCCAGTACTTC
few TRBJ2-1 . TRBV25-1 CASSELNNEQFF TGTGCCAGCAGTGAATTGAACAATGAGCAGTTCTTC
. TRBJ2-3 . TRBV6-2/TRBV6-3 CASSYSSADTQYF TGTGCCAGCAGTTACTCGAGTGCGGATACGCAGTATTTT
. TRBJ2-3 . TRBV7-2 CASSLALPTDTQYF TGTGCCAGCAGCTTAGCTCTCCCCACAGATACGCAGTATTTT
few TRBJ2-3 TRBD2 TRBV7-3 CASSSPSSGRYTDTQYF TGTGCCAGCAGCTCGCCATCTAGCGGGAGGTACACAGATACGCAGTATTTT
few TRBJ1-5 TRBD1 TRBV20-1 CSARDDRQGYSNQPQHF TGCAGTGCTAGAGATGATCGACAGGGTTATAGCAATCAGCCCCAGCATTTT
few TRBJ1-1 TRBD1 TRBV29-1 CSVEGPGGNTEAFF TGCAGCGTTGAAGGCCCAGGGGGGAACACTGAAGCTTTCTTT
. TRBJ2-1 . TRBV12-3/TRBV12-4 CASSSLGNNEQFF TGTGCCAGCAGTTCACTCGGGAACAATGAGCAGTTCTTC
few TRBJ1-2 . TRBV27 CASCSGWGDYGYTF TGTGCCAGCTGTTCGGGTTGGGGAGACTATGGCTACACCTTC
few TRBJ2-3 TRBD2 TRBV20-1 CSARGEGTQYF TGCAGTGCTAGGGGGGAGGGTACGCAGTATTTT
few TRBJ2-2 . TRBV10-3 CAISETGELFF TGTGCCATCAGTGAGACCGGGGAGCTGTTTTTT
. TRBJ2-7 TRBD1 TRBV6-2/TRBV6-3 CASIRTGGSYEQYF TGTGCCAGCATCCGGACAGGGGGCTCTTACGAGCAGTACTTC
few TRBJ2-2 . TRBV5-6 CASSLYDTGELFF TGTGCCAGCAGCTTGTATGACACCGGGGAGCTGTTTTTT
few TRBJ2-7 . TRBV11-2 CASSLVRARFEQYF TGTGCCAGCAGCTTAGTCAGGGCAAGATTCGAGCAGTACTTC
. TRBJ2-5 . TRBV5-4 CASSLLGRKETQYF TGTGCCAGCAGCTTACTGGGACGTAAAGAGACCCAGTACTTC
. TRBJ2-4 . TRBV5-1 CASSSAERQNIQYF TGCGCCAGCAGCTCGGCCGAGCGACAAAACATTCAGTACTTC
few TRBJ2-7 TRBD2 TRBV28 CASRTKTSGSLGSYEQYF TGTGCCAGCAGGACCAAGACTAGCGGGTCCCTCGGCTCCTACGAGCAGTACTTC
few TRBJ2-1 TRBD2 TRBV15 CATSRVVAGNNEQFF TGTGCCACCAGCAGAGTGGTAGCGGGAAACAATGAGCAGTTCTTC
. TRBJ2-5 . TRBV5-8 CASSFGIGAQYF TGTGCCAGCAGCTTCGGGATTGGGGCCCAGTACTTC
. TRBJ2-1 TRBD2 TRBV14 CASSLAGLQFF TGTGCCAGCAGCCTAGCGGGATTGCAGTTCTTC
. TRBJ2-5 TRBD1 TRBV20-1 CSAPSSQGARLGQETQYF TGCAGTGCGCCGAGTAGCCAGGGGGCGCGTTTGGGCCAAGAGACCCAGTACTTC
few TRBJ2-7 TRBD1 TRBV29-1 CSAEGRGTGGSYEQYF TGCAGCGCCGAGGGCCGTGGGACAGGGGGATCCTACGAGCAGTACTTC
few TRBJ2-5 TRBD2 TRBV29-1 CNVGDGGGETQYF TGCAACGTTGGGGACGGCGGGGGTGAGACCCAGTACTTC
. TRBJ2-1 . TRBV29-1 CSVGRGISYNEQFF TGCAGCGTTGGCCGGGGGATCTCCTACAATGAGCAGTTCTTC
. TRBJ1-1 . TRBV5-5 CACLGGSWVNTEAFF TGTGCCTGCCTGGGGGGGTCTTGGGTGAACACTGAAGCTTTCTTT
. TRBJ1-3 TRBD1 TRBV4-3 CASSQGQGNTIYF TGCGCCAGCAGCCAGGGACAGGGAAACACCATATATTTT
few TRBJ1-2 . TRBV20-1 CSARDRPRSLANYGYTF TGCAGTGCTAGAGATAGGCCCAGAAGTTTAGCTAACTATGGCTACACCTTC
few TRBJ2-2 . TRBV15 CATSVGENTGELFF TGTGCCACCAGCGTCGGCGAAAACACCGGGGAGCTGTTTTTT
. TRBJ1-1 . TRBV7-9 CASSLVRTGGTEAFF TGTGCCAGCAGCTTAGTAAGGACCGGAGGCACTGAAGCTTTCTTT
. TRBJ2-5 . TRBV7-2 CASSNLGSETQYF TGTGCCAGCAGTAACTTGGGGAGTGAGACCCAGTACTTC
few TRBJ1-4 TRBD1 TRBV4-3 CASSHIDRGGSEKLFF TGCGCCAGCAGCCATATCGACAGGGGTGGGTCTGAAAAACTGTTTTTT
. TRBJ2-3 TRBD2 TRBV28 CASSPYRLAGVTDTQYF TGTGCCAGCAGTCCCTATCGGCTAGCGGGGGTCACAGATACGCAGTATTTT
. TRBJ2-7 . TRBV20-1 CSARGYRGGYEQYF TGCAGTGCTAGAGGGTACAGGGGAGGTTACGAGCAGTACTTC
few TRBJ1-4 . TRBV21-1 CASSKVQDRNEKLFF TGTGCCAGCAGCAAAGTCCAGGACAGAAATGAAAAACTGTTTTTT
few TRBJ1-5 . TRBV20-1 CSAINSGGVAGNQPQHF TGCAGTGCCATAAACTCTGGCGGAGTAGCAGGCAATCAGCCCCAGCATTTT
few TRBJ1-2 . TRBV21-1 CASSKGGEVYVMEEDYGYTF TGTGCCAGCAGCAAAGGAGGGGAAGTGTATGTGATGGAAGAGGACTATGGCTACACCTTC
. TRBJ1-2 TRBD1 TRBV20-1 CSAWTPGQDYGYTF TGCAGTGCCTGGACTCCGGGACAGGACTATGGCTACACCTTC
. TRBJ1-1 . TRBV7-8 CASSLRLLQRSNTEAFF TGTGCCAGCAGCTTAAGGTTGTTGCAGAGATCGAACACTGAGGCTTTCTTT
few TRBJ2-1 . TRBV7-7 CASSDYRGGEQFF TGTGCTAGCAGCGACTACCGAGGGGGTGAGCAGTTCTTC